This T cell receptor beta chain emerged from a study of T cells in Graves' hyperthyroidism and ophthalmopathy. The study, taken as a whole, reports: Model output signaled ophthalmopathy a median about seven months ahead of onset.

A patient was excluded if there was uncontrolled infection, other autoimmune disease, pregnancy or lactation. This clonotype has more than one count but fewer than ten. The antigen remains unidentified. Amplified TCR beta CDR3 regions derived from RNA transcripts. Carried out on the TCR CDR3, a first-round RT-PCR used the HTBI primer set. One entry per CDR3 protein results from TCRdb running MiXCR on the multiplex PCR reads. The top ten hold about 16% of the sample, which has 450,000 to 650,000 distinct CDR3 sequences, approximately 17% seen once. This TCR was sampled from a woman younger than 35 with Graves' ophthalmopathy. The material sequenced was blood.

This CDR3 is CAISESRRTDTQYF. CDR3 bases: TGTGCCATCAGTGAGTCGAGACGCACAGATACGCAGTATTTT. The genes are TRBV10-3 and TRBJ2-3; unclear D gene. Germline V gene lookup returns CDR1 ENHRY and CDR2 SYGVKD. CDR3 length: 14 amino acids. Trimming took off 0 bases at V and 1 base at J, with 5 bases between the two ends.